The present entry profiles one TCR beta chain with its context. The data stem from a study of technical replicates of blood from a few donors. Generated by immunoSEQ multiplex PCR, the TCRdb table keeps only in-frame clones and is missing some. The sample shows about 80,000 clones, roughly 91% of them seen only once. The sequence derives from a human donor in good health. The sequenced material came from T cells isolated from PBMCs.

As DNA, the CDR3 is TGTGCCAGCAGCTACCGGGGGACTGAAGCTTTCTTT. Amino acids: CASSYRGTEAFF. This rearrangement joins TRBV9 to TRBJ1-1; weak D call: TRBD1 (5 bases). Trimming took off 4 bases at V and 5 bases at J, with 9 bases between the two ends. From germline, CDR1 is SGDLS and CDR2 YYNGEE. This CDR3 has 12 amino acids.